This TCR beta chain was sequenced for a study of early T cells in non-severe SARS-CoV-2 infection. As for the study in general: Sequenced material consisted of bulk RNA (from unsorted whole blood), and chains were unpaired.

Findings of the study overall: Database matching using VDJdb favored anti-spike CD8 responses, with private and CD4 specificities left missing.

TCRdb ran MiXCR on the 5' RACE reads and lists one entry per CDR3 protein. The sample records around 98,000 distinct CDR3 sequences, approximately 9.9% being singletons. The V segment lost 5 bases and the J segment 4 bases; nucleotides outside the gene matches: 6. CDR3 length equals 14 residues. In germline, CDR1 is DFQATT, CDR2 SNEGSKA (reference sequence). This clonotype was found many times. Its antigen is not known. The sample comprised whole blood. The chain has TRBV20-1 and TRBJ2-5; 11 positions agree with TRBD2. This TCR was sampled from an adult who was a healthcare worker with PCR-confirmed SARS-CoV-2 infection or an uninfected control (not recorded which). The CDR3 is CSAFTTSGRETQYF. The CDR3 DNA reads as TGCAGTGCTTTTACTACTAGCGGGAGAGAGACCCAGTACTTC.